A single T cell receptor beta chain is shown here with its context. The data belong to a study of blood T cell repertoires in COVID-19. Study at large: There were acute and convalescent COVID-19 samples, and they came from the United States, Italy and Spain. Sources were T cells, B-cell-depleted T cells, or PBMCs; the material itself was cDNA or gDNA.

Original processing notes: Amplification from reference gene primers served as the basis for estimated nucleated cell counts. TCRdb's copy holds only in-frame clones and misses some; the assay was immunoSEQ multiplex PCR. V and J calls and clone size come straight from that table; D and trimming were deduced from the DNA. The data hold 400,000 or so clones, with around 84% observed a single time. The receptor was isolated from a human donor in a cohort sampled during active COVID-19. The source material was peripheral blood.

In DNA, the CDR3 is TGTGCCAGCAGAAGCGGGAGCGGGGGTGGGGAGACCCAGTACTTC. Translated: CASRSGSGGGETQYF. The V gene is TRBV2, the J gene TRBJ2-5, with TRBD2 matching 8 bases. The germline gives CDR1 SNHLY, CDR2 FYNNEI. The CDR3 contains 15 residues. Losses at the gene ends were 6 bases for V and 5 bases for J; bases not matched to a gene: 11.